This T cell receptor beta chain was documented in a study of T cells after yellow fever vaccination (dated by TCRdb to between 2019 and 2020). Notes on the research overall: Libraries from fractions with low cell numbers were prepared with the SMART-Seq v4 Ultra Low Input RNA kit. Bulk TCR alpha and beta repertoires were sequenced longitudinally to track T-cell clones before and after primary and booster YFV17D yellow fever vaccination. The cohort comprised two healthy male donors, one aged 18 to 30 and one aged 30 to 39 years. Blood samples were taken at several timepoints before and after primary and secondary immunization, and bulk PBMC replicates and cell subsets were isolated. Results and caveats for the whole study, not just this receptor: FACS-sorted repertoires could contain abundant contaminating clonotypes from the bulk population, so computational filtering was required. A small fraction of clonotypes appeared in both the CD4 and CD8 compartments, likely as a result of convergent recombination. The secondary T-cell response was found to be weaker but faster than the primary response, with a peak reached on day 5 rather than on day 15. Because the study included only a couple of donors, the extent to which the findings can be generalized is limited. Most clones expanded after primary vaccination (about 95% of CD4 and 88% of CD8) were re-detected after the booster, suggesting that broad memory maintenance occurred.

Reading from cysteine to phenylalanine, the CDR3 counts 20 amino acids. Here the CDR3 DNA is all that survives: 60 bases in frame from base 1. TCR cDNA was synthesized by 5'RACE template switching, which introduced a universal primer site and unique molecular identifiers. Priming for cDNA synthesis came from both the TCR alpha and TCR beta constant segments. Library amplification used two PCR steps, and the second PCR step added sample barcodes and sequencing adapters. Libraries were sequenced on Illumina HiSeq 2500 (2x100 bp) or NovaSeq (2x150 bp). The paper's data handling went like this. Reads were demultiplexed and collapsed into UMI consensus sequences with MIGEC, and V(D)J alignment was performed with MiXCR. Clonotypes responding to the vaccine were identified with edgeR on replicate PBMC samples, with the criteria of FDR below 0.01 and a log2 fold change above 5 up to day 15. CD4 or CD8 identity was assigned to each bulk clonotype according to whether the clonotype was present at higher abundance in the sequenced CD4 repertoire or the sequenced CD8 repertoire. The public reads were run again by TCRdb, first through fastp at Q25 and then through MiXCR, and only productive beta chains were kept. Rows are unified per CDR3 protein, each entry keeping the most common DNA and genes. TCRdb's processing, not the authors' own work, is the source of the V and J calls. In this sample the table shows roughly 300,000 distinct CDR3 sequences, roughly 7% of which occur a single time. Jointly, the top ten make up 15% to 20% of the sample.

This clonotype was seen a few times. Its antigen is not yet known. There are no base qualities to consult, and no much larger clone falls within one base. According to the study, the label for this sample's treatment or condition signals: live attenuated yellow fever vaccine strain. At every blood-draw timepoint, two biological replicates of bulk PBMCs were collected. PBMCs were isolated from peripheral blood using a standard Ficoll-Paque protocol. TriZol was used to extract RNA from bulk PBMCs, from CD4 and CD8 fractions, and from dextramer-positive and dextramer-negative fractions. This receptor was taken from a man younger than 35 who received the YFV17D yellow fever vaccine. Material: PBMCs, obtained approximately 47 days after the first yellow fever vaccination. In this chain, TRBV21-1 is recombined with TRBJ2-3; the tabulated D call, TRBD2, remains unverified against the DNA. TRBV21-1 is assigned pseudogene status. The CDR3 reads as follows: CASSRKPAGMRGGFADTQYF. Here is the DNA: TGTGCCAGCAGCCGGAAGCCCGCTGGGATGCGGGGGGGCTTCGCAGATACGCAGTATTTT.